Included here is one T cell receptor beta chain sequence, with context. These data are taken from a study of patients and donors after allogeneic stem cell transplantation. MiXCR, run by TCRdb on the RT-PCR reads, gives a single entry per CDR3 protein. Seen here are more than 150,000 distinct CDR3 sequences, 24% observed once, and the top ten hold around 26%. Sequencing was done on a sample of blood, either unsorted or a sorted T cell fraction (not recorded which). This TCR was recovered from a human donor who was either an allogeneic HSCT recipient or a stem cell or donor lymphocyte infusion donor (not recorded which). It is not recorded whose cells these are; they may come from a transplant donor.

CDR3 in amino acids: CASSLRARGSYNEQFF. The CDR3 DNA reads as TGTGCCAGCAGTTTAAGAGCACGGGGATCCTACAATGAGCAGTTCTTC. The chain is built from TRBV12-3 or TRBV12-4 and TRBJ2-1; tentatively, D is TRBD2 (5 bases). V lost 2 bases to trimming and J lost 1 base, with 12 bases between them. This CDR3 contains 16 residues.